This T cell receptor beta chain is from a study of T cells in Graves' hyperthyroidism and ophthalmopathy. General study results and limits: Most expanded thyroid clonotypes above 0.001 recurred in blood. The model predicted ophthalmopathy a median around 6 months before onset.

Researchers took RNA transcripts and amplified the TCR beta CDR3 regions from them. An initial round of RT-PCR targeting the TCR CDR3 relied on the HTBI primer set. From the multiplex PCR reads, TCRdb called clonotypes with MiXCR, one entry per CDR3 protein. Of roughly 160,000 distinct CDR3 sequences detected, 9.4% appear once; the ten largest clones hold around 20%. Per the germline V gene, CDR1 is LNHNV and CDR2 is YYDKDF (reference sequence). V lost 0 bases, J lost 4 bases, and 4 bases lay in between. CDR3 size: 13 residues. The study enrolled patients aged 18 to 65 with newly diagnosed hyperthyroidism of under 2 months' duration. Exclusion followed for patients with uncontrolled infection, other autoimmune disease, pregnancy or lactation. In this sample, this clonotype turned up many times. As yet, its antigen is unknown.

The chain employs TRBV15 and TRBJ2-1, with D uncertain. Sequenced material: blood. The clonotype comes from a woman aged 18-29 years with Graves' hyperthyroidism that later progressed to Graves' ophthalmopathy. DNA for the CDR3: TGTGCCACCAGCAGAGACAAATACAATGAGCAGTTCTTC. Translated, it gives CATSRDKYNEQFF.